Each of the 11 T cell receptor beta chains below was sequenced from the same sample in a study of regulatory T cells in long-lasting Graves disease. TCR beta libraries were built with iRepertoire HTBI primers and Arm-PCR of CDR3 regions. MiXCR, run by TCRdb on the multiplex PCR reads, gives a single entry per CDR3 protein. Among roughly 560,000 distinct CDR3 sequences listed, approximately 12% were seen once. Time point meaning: newly diagnosed GD, antithyroid drugs for less than 3 months. Construction of the TCR library relied on RNA isolated from PBMCs. These sequences were also reported in another study, on T cells in Graves' hyperthyroidism and ophthalmopathy.

This specimen consisted of peripheral blood mononuclear cells (PBMCs), obtained at new diagnosis, from a patient treated with antithyroid drugs. The receptor set was obtained from a woman in her twenties or thirties with Graves disease.

This clonotype came up many times. The chain is built from TRBV27 and TRBJ1-4; D might be TRBD1 (6 bases). CDR1 MNHEY and CDR2 SMNVEV come from the germline V gene (reference sequence). The germline V and J ends were trimmed by 5 bases and 3 bases, with 19 bases remaining between them. The CDR3 has 17 amino acids. The CDR3 nucleotides are TGTGCCAGCAGTCTTACCGGGGGGGCGTTCGCTAATGAAAAACTGTTTTTT. This codes for CASSLTGGAFANEKLFF.

There are many counts of this clonotype. V is TRBV18 and J is TRBJ2-6; D ambiguous. The CDR3 runs 16 residues. Germline values: CDR1 KGHSH, CDR2 LQKENI. Between the trimmed V and J ends, which lost 3 bases and 1 base, there was a span of 10 bases. The CDR3 DNA sequence: TGTGCCAGCTCACCTCTCCCTATTTCTGGGGCCAACGTCCTGACTTTC. Translation: CASSPLPISGANVLTF.

This clonotype has a handful of counts. This chain connects TRBV29-1 to TRBJ2-3, with D perhaps TRBD2 (6 bases). CDR1 SQVTM and CDR2 ANQGSEA come from the germline V gene. V was pared by 5 bases and J by 7 bases, with 16 bases between. The CDR3 is made up of 13 amino acids. CDR3 loop: CSVRSGGKYTQYF. In nucleotides, the CDR3 is TGCAGCGTTCGTAGCGGAGGCAAGTATACGCAGTATTTT.

This clonotype was seen a handful of times. The chain couples TRBV7-8 to TRBJ2-1; 14 bases fit TRBD2. Germline values: CDR1 SGHVS, CDR2 FQNEAQ. V lost 5 bases to trimming and J lost 1 base; unmatched junction nucleotides: 16. The CDR3 sequence is 21 residues long. The CDR3 DNA reads as TGTGCCAGCAGCATACCAGGGGGACTAGCGGGAGCGGCTATGTCCTACAATGAGCAGTTCTTC. This codes for CASSIPGGLAGAAMSYNEQFF.

This clonotype has more than one count but fewer than ten. The chain is built from TRBV28 and TRBJ2-3, with D perhaps TRBD1 (5 bases). V was clipped by 2 bases and J by 5 bases, with 14 bases between them. The CDR3 spans 15 residues. Germline assignment: CDR1 MDHEN and CDR2 SYDVKM. CDR3 region: CASSLGAVSGDTQYF. The CDR3 DNA sequence: TGTGCCAGCAGTTTAGGGGCCGTATCCGGAGATACGCAGTATTTT.

This clonotype was seen at least ten times. The chain couples TRBV19 to TRBJ1-1; D may be TRBD1 (6 bases). CDR3 size: 12 residues. The germline V gene has CDR1 LNHDA and CDR2 SQIVND (reference sequence). Trimming removed 10 bases from V and 5 bases from J, with 14 bases in between. CDR3 protein: CATHRRGTEAFF. The CDR3 nucleotides read TGTGCCACCCACCGCAGGGGAACTGAAGCTTTCTTT. Combining the CDR3 with reference TRBV19 and TRBJ1-1 gives the whole variable domain DGGITQSPKYLFRKEGQNVTLSCEQNLNHDAMYWYRQDPGQGLRLIYYSQIVNDFQKGDIAEGYSVSREKKESFPLTVTSAQKNPTAFYLCATHRRGTEAFFGQGTRLTVV.

This clonotype was picked up many times. The gene calls are TRBV28 and TRBJ2-7, with 9 nucleotides matching TRBD1. The V gene end was trimmed by 8 bases and the J gene end by 5 bases; junction bases not matched to a gene: 10. CDR3 length: 14 residues. The V gene's germline CDR1 is MDHEN and CDR2 SYDVKM. DNA of the CDR3: TGTGCCAGCGTCCGAACAGGGGGCCCGAACGAGCAGTACTTC. Translating it yields CASVRTGGPNEQYF.

This clonotype was seen more than once but under ten times. This chain connects TRBV9 to TRBJ2-7; 10 nucleotides agree with TRBD1. The V gene's germline CDR1 is SGDLS and CDR2 YYNGEE. With V trimmed by 3 bases and J by 5 bases, 11 bases remained unmatched. The CDR3 runs to 16 residues. The CDR3 sequence: CASSGGGDRGLNEQYF. The CDR3 DNA follows: TGTGCCAGCAGCGGTGGCGGGGACAGGGGTCTGAACGAGCAGTACTTC.

At least ten counts were recorded for this clonotype. The V gene is TRBV2, the J gene TRBJ1-5; no clear D gene. CDR1 is SNHLY and CDR2 is FYNNEI in the germline V gene. Trimming took 4 bases from V and 10 from J, leaving 14 bases between them. This CDR3 spans 13 amino acids. The CDR3: CASSGKRSHPQHF. CDR3 bases: TGTGCCAGCAGTGGTAAAAGGTCACATCCCCAGCATTTT.

This clonotype was counted ten times or more. The V and J genes are TRBV7-2 and TRBJ2-7; D possibly corresponds to TRBD2 (5 bases). Germline CDR1 SGHTA, CDR2 FQGNSA. The V and J ends lost 3 bases and 3 bases respectively, with 12 bases between them. The CDR3 length is 14 residues. CDR3 loop: CASSFSGLSYEQYF. The CDR3 DNA follows: TGTGCCAGCAGCTTCTCGGGATTAAGCTACGAGCAGTACTTC.

This clonotype was detected ten times or more. This sequence joins TRBV30 and TRBJ1-1; no reliable D call. The CDR3 totals 15 residues. Germline CDR1 reads GTSNPN; CDR2 reads SVGIG (reference sequence). V lost 0 bases to trimming and J lost 1 base, with 12 bases between them. CDR3 loop: CAWSVLRRKNTEAFF. As DNA, the CDR3 is TGTGCCTGGAGTGTACTAAGACGGAAGAACACTGAAGCTTTCTTT.